The 25 T cell receptor beta chains listed next were all sequenced from one sample in a study of blood T cell repertoires in COVID-19. The protocol was immunoSEQ multiplex PCR, while the TCRdb copy is restricted to in-frame clones and leaves out a portion. Of 140,000 or so clones detected, approximately 90% appear once; the ten largest clones hold approximately 0.98%. Sequencing was carried out using peripheral blood. Receptors originate from a woman aged 45-65 years with acute or convalescent COVID-19.

This sequence joins TRBV7-9 and TRBJ1-2, with D unclear. Between the trimmed V and J ends, which lost 4 bases and 0 bases, there was a span of 12 bases. This CDR3 is built from 15 residues. Germline loops: CDR1 SEHNR, CDR2 FQNEAQ (reference sequence). CDR3: CASSSNPGTNYGYTF. The CDR3 DNA follows: TGTGCCAGCAGCTCAAACCCCGGGACTAACTATGGCTACACCTTC.

This sequence joins TRBV30 and TRBJ1-1; D perhaps matches TRBD1 (5 bases). The CDR3 consists of 14 residues. V shed 4 bases and J shed 4 bases, with 16 bases lying between them. In germline, CDR1 is GTSNPN, CDR2 SVGIG (reference sequence). CDR3 region: CAWMRGGRGTEAFF. The CDR3, as DNA: TGTGCCTGGATGAGGGGAGGGCGCGGCACTGAAGCTTTCTTT.

Only a few counts were recorded for this clone. The V and J genes are TRBV13 and TRBJ1-2, with D possibly being TRBD1 (6 bases). The CDR3 sequence is 13 residues long. CDR1 is PRHDT and CDR2 is FYEKMQ in the germline V gene (reference sequence). The germline V and J ends were trimmed by 8 bases and 2 bases, with 12 bases remaining between them. In DNA form, the CDR3 reads TGTGCCAGCGGGGACACCCTAAACTATGGCTACACCTTC. Its protein is CASGDTLNYGYTF.

This rearrangement joins TRBV19 to TRBJ2-3, with 7 positions matching TRBD2. CDR3 size: 15 residues. Germline CDR1 reads LNHDA; CDR2 reads SQIVND (reference sequence). V trimming: 7 bases; J trimming: 2 bases; junction bases outside the gene matches: 9. CDR3 nucleotide sequence: TGTGCCAGTACCCTGTGGGGGGGATCCACAGATACGCAGTATTTT. Protein: CASTLWGGSTDTQYF. The entire variable domain, with the rest obtained from reference TRBV19 and TRBJ2-3, is as follows: DGGITQSPKYLFRKEGQNVTLSCEQNLNHDAMYWYRQDPGQGLRLIYYSQIVNDFQKGDIAEGYSVSREKKESFPLTVTSAQKNPTAFYLCASTLWGGSTDTQYFGPGTRLTVL.

The rearrangement joins TRBV24-1 to TRBJ2-7; TRBD2 matches at 9 bases. The CDR3 totals 16 residues. Germline CDR1 reads KGHDR; CDR2 reads SFDVKD. V lost 5 bases, J lost 4 bases, and 11 bases stayed unmatched. DNA of the CDR3: TGTGCCACCAGTGGCCCCGGACTAGCGAGCCAATACGAGCAGTACTTC. This encodes CATSGPGLASQYEQYF.

The rearrangement links TRBV5-1 to TRBJ2-7; 13 nucleotides line up with TRBD2. In germline, CDR1 is SGHRS, CDR2 YFSETQ. J gave up 4 bases and V 3 bases, and 7 bases lay outside the gene matches. CDR3 size: 16 residues. The DNA of the CDR3 is TGCGCCAGCAGCTCGGGACTAGCGGGGATATCGTACGAGCAGTACTTC. As protein: CASSSGLAGISYEQYF.

CDR3 coding DNA: TGTGCCAGCAGCTTAGATAACTACAATGAGCAGTTCTTC. Amino acid sequence: CASSLDNYNEQFF. The chain uses TRBV11-3 and TRBJ2-1; D not resolved. Germline V gene data show CDR1 as SGHNT and CDR2 as YENEEA. The CDR3 has 13 amino acids. V was clipped by 0 bases and J by 3 bases, with 3 bases between them.

The chain employs TRBV10-3 and TRBJ1-3, with D maybe TRBD1 (5 bases). Germline V gives CDR1 ENHRY, CDR2 SYGVKD. The CDR3 runs to 15 residues. V lost 4 bases to trimming and J lost 1 base, with 11 bases between them. CDR3 loop: CAISVMGLSGNTIYF. For the CDR3, the DNA is TGTGCCATCAGTGTTATGGGGCTTTCTGGAAACACCATATATTTT.

The chain uses TRBV18 and TRBJ1-2; 11 bases line up with TRBD1. J gave up 3 bases and V 5 bases, and 8 bases lay outside the gene matches. This CDR3 region has 16 residues. CDR1 and CDR2 (germline): KGHSH, LQKENI. The CDR3 nucleotides are TGTGCCAGCTCAAACAATGGACAGGGGGCGGACTATGGCTACACCTTC. This gives the protein CASSNNGQGADYGYTF.

A few counts support this clone. V usage is TRBV7-9 and J usage is TRBJ1-1; D is possibly TRBD1 (6 bases). Germline values: CDR1 SEHNR, CDR2 FQNEAQ (reference sequence). The CDR3 consists of 13 residues. With 2 bases removed from V and 7 bases from J, the gap between germline ends came to 11 bases. CDR3 amino acids: CASSLNRVDEAFF. The CDR3 nucleotides are TGTGCCAGCAGCTTAAACAGGGTAGATGAAGCTTTCTTT.

The chain joins TRBV30 to TRBJ1-3; maybe TRBD1 (5 bases). The V gene lost 7 bases and the J gene lost 0 bases, with 7 bases spanning the gap. Germline V CDR1 and CDR2: GTSNPN, SVGIG (reference sequence). This CDR3 comprises 12 residues. CDR3 protein: CAYRYSGNTIYF. CDR3 DNA sequence: TGTGCCTACAGGTACTCTGGAAACACCATATATTTT. Looking up the rest from reference TRBV30 and TRBJ1-3 gives the full variable domain: SQTIHQWPATLVQPVGSPLSLECTVEGTSNPNLYWYRQAAGRGLQLLFYSVGIGQISSEVPQNLSASRPQDRQFILSSKKLLLSDSGFYLCAYRYSGNTIYFGEGSWLTVV.

The chain employs TRBV9 and TRBJ2-6, with D perhaps TRBD1 (5 bases). Trimming removed 3 bases at V and 3 bases at J, with 22 bases between. From germline, CDR1 is SGDLS and CDR2 YYNGEE. This CDR3 spans 19 amino acids. As DNA, the CDR3 is TGTGCCAGCAGCGCTGGCGGTGGGGCGCGAATCGGTGGGGCCAACGTCCTGACTTTC. This gives the protein CASSAGGGARIGGANVLTF. The complete variable domain, with remaining parts taken from reference TRBV9 and TRBJ2-6, reads DSGVTQTPKHLITATGQRVTLRCSPRSGDLSVYWYQQSLDQGLQFLIQYYNGEERAKGNILERFSAQQFPDLHSELNLSSLELGDSALYFCASSAGGGARIGGANVLTFGAGSRLTVL.

V usage is TRBV30 and J usage is TRBJ2-6; no definite D call. V lost 4 bases, J lost 0 bases, and 7 bases lay in between. This CDR3 has 14 amino acids. From germline, CDR1 is GTSNPN and CDR2 SVGIG (reference sequence). CDR3 residues: CAWTRLSGANVLTF. Written as DNA, the CDR3 is TGTGCCTGGACTCGACTCTCTGGGGCCAACGTCCTGACTTTC.

The V gene is TRBV19, the J gene TRBJ2-1; possible D gene TRBD1, 5 bases. Trimming took off 3 bases at V and 2 bases at J, with 14 bases between the two ends. The CDR3 runs 16 residues. Per germline, CDR1 LNHDA and CDR2 SQIVND (reference sequence). The CDR3 region is CASSILGQGPYNEQFF. The CDR3 nucleotides are TGTGCCAGTAGTATCCTTGGGCAGGGTCCCTACAATGAGCAGTTCTTC.

This clone was detected a few times. V gene TRBV2 combines with J gene TRBJ1-1, with 10 nucleotides matching TRBD1. This CDR3 comprises 13 residues. With V trimmed by 5 bases and J by 5 bases, 2 bases remained unmatched. Germline V gene lookup returns CDR1 SNHLY and CDR2 FYNNEI. The CDR3 DNA follows: TGTGCCAGCAGTAAGGACAGGGGGACTGAAGCTTTCTTT. It encodes CASSKDRGTEAFF.

V is TRBV10-3 and J is TRBJ1-6, with 10 bases aligning to TRBD1. Germline V gives CDR1 ENHRY, CDR2 SYGVKD. Germline trimming cut 6 bases from V and 7 bases from J; bases unmatched to any gene: 3. The CDR3 has 14 amino acids. The chain's CDR3 is CAIRGQGENSPLHF. The CDR3 DNA sequence: TGTGCCATCAGAGGACAGGGGGAGAATTCACCCCTCCACTTT.

This clone has just a few counts. The V and J genes are TRBV5-4 and TRBJ2-7; 12 bases are shared with TRBD2. CDR3 size: 15 residues. Trimming removed 4 bases from V and 3 bases from J; junction bases left unmatched: 5. Germline CDR1 reads SGHNT; CDR2 reads YYREEE (reference sequence). As DNA, the CDR3 is TGTGCCAGCAGCCTCCCGACTAGCGGGAGCTACGAGCAGTACTTC. It yields the protein CASSLPTSGSYEQYF.

The gene calls are TRBV6-2 or TRBV6-3 and TRBJ2-7; the match to TRBD2 covers 9 bases. J lost 3 bases, V lost 5 bases, and 11 bases had no gene match. CDR1 and CDR2 (germline): MNHEY, SVGEGT. The CDR3 is 16 amino acids. The CDR3 DNA follows: TGTGCCAGCAGTCGTCCCGGGACTAGCTCGAGCTACGAGCAGTACTTC. Encoded protein: CASSRPGTSSSYEQYF.

The chain couples TRBV6-5 to TRBJ1-6, with 11 bases identical to TRBD1. J was trimmed by 9 bases and V by 5 bases; bases with no gene match: 3. Germline V gene sequence: CDR1 MNHEY, CDR2 SVGAGI. This CDR3 has 14 residues. The CDR3, as DNA: TGTGCCAGCAGTCCCGGGACAGGGGGTTCACCCCTCCACTTT. It codes for CASSPGTGGSPLHF.

This clone came up once. This chain joins TRBV7-3 and TRBJ1-2; the D gene is possibly TRBD1 (5 bases). The germline V and J ends were trimmed by 4 bases and 6 bases, with 21 bases remaining between them. Germline loops: CDR1 SGHTA, CDR2 FQGTGA. This CDR3 comprises 16 residues. The CDR3 region is CASSSPTPGDSDGYTF. As DNA, the CDR3 is TGTGCCAGCAGCTCACCGACACCGGGGGATTCCGATGGCTACACCTTC.

The chain has TRBV11-2 and TRBJ2-7, with D possibly TRBD1 on 6 matching bases. CDR3 length equals 11 residues. V was cut by 8 bases and J by 3 bases, with 8 bases left in between. CDR1 is SGHAT and CDR2 is FQNNGV in the germline V gene. The CDR3 loop is CASQGFYEQYF. CDR3 bases: TGTGCCAGCCAGGGGTTCTACGAGCAGTACTTC.

The gene calls are TRBV5-1 and TRBJ1-4; D is unresolved. V was shortened by 7 bases and J by 5 bases, with 9 bases between the two germline ends. Looked up from germline, CDR1 is SGHRS and CDR2 is YFSETQ. The CDR3 totals 12 residues. CDR3 nucleotide sequence: TGCGCCAGCCGGGAGTTCAATGAAAAACTGTTTTTT. It yields the protein CASREFNEKLFF.

V is TRBV7-3 and J is TRBJ1-1, with D possibly being TRBD1 (6 bases). Germline V lookup: CDR1 SGHTA, CDR2 FQGTGA. The germline V and J ends were trimmed by 2 bases and 1 base, with 11 bases remaining between them. This CDR3 is built from 15 residues. This CDR3 reads CASSLSGARNTEAFF. In nucleotides, the CDR3 is TGTGCCAGCAGCTTATCAGGGGCAAGGAACACTGAAGCTTTCTTT.

The rearrangement joins TRBV10-3 to TRBJ1-1, with TRBD1 matching 11 bases. Trimming cost V 6 bases and J 1 base; bases outside gene matches: 7. The CDR3 sequence is 16 residues long. From germline, CDR1 is ENHRY and CDR2 SYGVKD. CDR3 protein: CAISPGQGDTNTEAFF. The CDR3 coding sequence is TGTGCCATCAGCCCGGGACAGGGGGACACGAACACTGAAGCTTTCTTT.

This chain joins TRBV7-2 and TRBJ1-2; TRBD1 matches at 9 bases. The CDR3 consists of 14 residues. Germline assignment: CDR1 SGHTA and CDR2 FQGNSA. With V trimmed by 4 bases and J by 7 bases, 7 bases remained unmatched. The chain's CDR3 is CASSYTGGMLGYTF. In DNA form, the CDR3 reads TGTGCCAGCAGCTACACAGGGGGCATGCTTGGCTACACCTTC.